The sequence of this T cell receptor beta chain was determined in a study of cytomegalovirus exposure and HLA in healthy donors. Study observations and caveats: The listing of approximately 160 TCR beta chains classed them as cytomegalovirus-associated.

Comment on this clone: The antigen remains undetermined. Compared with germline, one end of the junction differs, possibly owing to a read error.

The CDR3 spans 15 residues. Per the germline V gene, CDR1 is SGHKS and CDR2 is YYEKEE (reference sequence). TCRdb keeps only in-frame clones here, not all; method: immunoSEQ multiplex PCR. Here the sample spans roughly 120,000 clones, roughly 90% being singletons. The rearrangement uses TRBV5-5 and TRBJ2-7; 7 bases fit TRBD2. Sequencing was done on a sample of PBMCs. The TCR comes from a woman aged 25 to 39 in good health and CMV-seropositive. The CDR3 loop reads CATSTQAGQTYEQYF. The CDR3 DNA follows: TGTGCCACCAGCACCCAAGCGGGGCAGACCTACGAGCAGTACTTC.